This record looks at one T cell receptor (beta chain) sequence and its context. Its binding antigen is unknown. No much larger clone exists at a distance of one base, and base qualities are not known. Relative to germline, V is missing 4 bases and J is missing 4 bases, with 8 bases of the junction outside any gene match. The CDR3 runs 15 residues from the cysteine to the phenylalanine. CDR3 DNA is the only sequence kept; it has 45 bases, read in frame from the first base. Sequences SGHRS (CDR1) and YFSETQ (CDR2) are obtained from the germline V gene. The data belong to a study of T-cell memory formation after mild COVID-19 (dated by TCRdb to the early 2020s). For context, the study as a whole: Most TCR sequence clusters were specific to one of the two donors. In two donors, T-cell clones that expanded and contracted after mild COVID-19 were followed by sequencing TCRalpha and TCRbeta repertoires longitudinally. Two young, previously healthy adult volunteers, one female and one male, were included in the cohort. Broad study findings and their caveats: The detection of some responding clones in pre-infection memory suggests that pre-existing cross-reactive memory T cells joined the SARS-CoV-2 response. The study covered only a couple of mild cases, and larger cohorts including severe cases with pre-infection samples were considered necessary. Whether the second-wave clones peaking on day 37 were SARS-CoV-2 specific was not confirmed. Balanced CD4/CD8 phenotypes were observed for clones contracting from day 15 to 85, whereas a bias towards CD4+ was observed for a second wave of clones expanding from day 15 to 37. Contracting CD4+ clones turned up mainly in the CM and EM memory subsets, whereas EMRA was where CD8+ clones were enriched.

The sequencing machine was an Illumina NovaSeq 6000. Using 5'RACE with constant-segment primers, TCRalpha and TCRbeta cDNA libraries were constructed, with sample barcodes and unique molecular identifiers added in the process. RNA was extracted from every sample with Trizol reagent. Library amplification was performed in two PCR steps, and a second sample barcode and Illumina TruSeq adapters were introduced in the second step. Sequencing of libraries was performed on an Illumina NovaSeq with 2 x 150 bp paired-end reads. In the paper's pipeline: With migec v1.2.7, reads were demultiplexed and then collapsed into UMI-guided consensus sequences. With mixcr v2.1.11, UMI consensuses were aligned to TRA and TRB V and J templates and assembled into clonotypes. Clonotypes were classified as expanded or contracted when called significant by both edgeR and NoisET, with noise models trained on biological replicates. For edgeR calls, a false discovery rate-adjusted p below 0.01 and a log2 fold-change threshold of 1 were applied. As an exploratory analysis of dynamics, max-normalized trajectories of the 1000 most abundant clonotypes were examined with PCA combined with hierarchical clustering. Each responding clone was given a CD4 or CD8 phenotype based on the CD4+ and CD8+ repertoires, which had been sequenced separately. The public reads were run again by TCRdb, first through fastp at Q25 and then through MiXCR, and only productive beta chains were kept. All rows with the same CDR3 protein become a single entry with the most common DNA and genes. TCRdb's processing, not the study's, gives the V and J calls here. This sample has about 180,000 distinct CDR3 sequences in its table, and around 20% of those were observed once. Of the sample, roughly 3.9% falls within the top ten clones.

PBMCs were isolated by Ficoll-Paque density gradient centrifugation. The receptor's source is a man aged 18-30 years who had mild COVID-19 (a few samples of this study predate the infection). The sample titles of this study are shuffled in the database, so cell type and time point are left out; the donor was told from shared clones. The sample comprised PBMCs or a T cell subset sorted from them (not recorded which). Recombination linked TRBV5-1 to TRBJ1-3, and 7 junction bases match TRBD1. Here the CDR3 is given as CASSPKTGFGNTIYF. The bases are TGCGCCAGCAGCCCAAAGACAGGGTTCGGAAACACCATATATTTT.